One and the same sample provided the 5 T cell receptor beta chains below, sequenced in a study of control samples from healthy donors and cancer patients. The data were produced by immunoSEQ multiplex PCR, yet TCRdb's version contains in-frame clones alone and is incomplete. Among around 110,000 clones, 85% to 90% were seen once, and the ten largest hold 2% to 3%. Material for sequencing was blood. Receptors were obtained from a woman in her sixties or seventies in good health.

This clone was found once. V and J are TRBV6-5 and TRBJ2-7; 9 bases agree with TRBD1. The germline V gene has CDR1 MNHEY and CDR2 SVGAGI. V trimming: 11 bases; J trimming: 4 bases; junction bases outside the gene matches: 9. The CDR3 extends over 13 amino acids. The CDR3 DNA is TGTGCCGGCACCGGGACAGGGACGTACGAGCAGTACTTC. Translating gives CAGTGTGTYEQYF.

The chain uses TRBV6-6 and TRBJ2-7; D might be TRBD2 (6 bases). This CDR3 comprises 13 residues. With 6 bases removed from V and 3 bases from J, the gap between germline ends came to 12 bases. Germline V gene lookup returns CDR1 MNHNY and CDR2 SVGAGI (reference sequence). Here the CDR3 reads CASSSGGFYEQYF. Written as DNA, the CDR3 is TGTGCCAGCAGCTCCGGGGGTTTCTACGAGCAGTACTTC.

The genes are TRBV10-3 and TRBJ2-1; TRBD2 might be the D (7 bases). CDR3 length: 16 residues. The V and J ends lost 4 bases and 5 bases respectively, with 18 bases between them. Germline loops: CDR1 ENHRY, CDR2 SYGVKD. Here the CDR3 DNA reads TGTGCCATCAGTGGGAGGGGGGGAACCCGCAACAATGAGCAGTTCTTC. Residues: CAISGRGGTRNNEQFF.

V usage is TRBV7-9 and J usage is TRBJ1-2; a weak D match, TRBD1 (5 bases). The V gene's germline CDR1 is SEHNR and CDR2 FQNEAQ (reference sequence). The CDR3 sequence is 16 residues long. Trimming cost V 5 bases and J 3 bases, with 19 bases left between them. The DNA for the CDR3 is TGTGCCAGCAGCAAACTCCGGGACGGACTTCACTATGGCTACACCTTC. Translated, it gives CASSKLRDGLHYGYTF.

This sequence joins TRBV9 and TRBJ1-5, with D possibly matching TRBD1 (5 bases). The CDR3 is made up of 15 amino acids. CDR1 and CDR2 from the germline V gene are SGDLS and YYNGEE. V lost 3 bases, J lost 0 bases, and 10 bases lay in between. The CDR3 DNA follows: TGTGCCAGCAGCGAGACAGCCTATAGCAATCAGCCCCAGCATTTT. Translation gives CASSETAYSNQPQHF.